Following are 21 T cell receptor beta chains from one sample sequenced in a study of blood T cell repertoires in COVID-19. The table came from immunoSEQ multiplex PCR; TCRdb's copy has only in-frame clones and leaves some out. The sample carries about 150,000 clones, approximately 80% recorded once. The sample taken for sequencing was peripheral blood. All receptors come from a woman aged 45-65 years with acute or convalescent COVID-19.

This clone has just a few counts. V is TRBV2 and J is TRBJ1-6, with 7 bases aligning to TRBD1. Germline loops: CDR1 SNHLY, CDR2 FYNNEI. The V segment lost 5 bases and the J segment 1 base; nucleotides outside the gene matches: 5. This CDR3 has 16 amino acids. Here the CDR3 DNA reads TGTGCCAGCAGTTTGGAACAGGGGTCCTATAATTCACCCCTCCACTTT. It is translated as CASSLEQGSYNSPLHF.

The chain is built from TRBV7-3 and TRBJ2-7; the D gene is possibly TRBD1 (6 bases). The CDR3 totals 13 residues. Germline V gene sequence: CDR1 SGHTA, CDR2 FQGTGA. With 0 bases removed from V and 3 bases from J, the gap between germline ends came to 6 bases. The CDR3 loop reads CASSLTGGYEQYF. The CDR3 DNA sequence: TGTGCCAGCAGCTTAACAGGGGGCTACGAGCAGTACTTC.

CDR3 loop: CASSLPPLSGYTF. The CDR3, as DNA: TGTGCCAGCAGCTTGCCCCCTCTAAGTGGCTACACCTTC. The chain is built from TRBV5-6 and TRBJ1-2; D is undetermined. The V gene's germline CDR1 is SGHDT and CDR2 YYEEEE. V shed 1 base and J shed 7 bases, with 11 bases lying between them. The length of the CDR3 is 13 residues.

J is TRBJ1-2 and V is TRBV9, with TRBD1 matching 7 bases. Losses at the gene ends were 4 bases for V and 7 bases for J; bases not matched to a gene: 7. The CDR3 has 13 amino acids. Germline lookup yields CDR1 SGDLS and CDR2 YYNGEE. CDR3 in amino acids: CASSSRQGGGYTF. The CDR3 nucleotides are TGTGCCAGCAGCTCCAGACAGGGTGGTGGCTACACCTTC.

V usage is TRBV5-1 and J usage is TRBJ2-2; 14 nucleotides align to TRBD2. The CDR3 contains 15 residues. Germline-derived CDR1 and CDR2 are SGHRS and YFSETQ. J gave up 5 bases and V 3 bases, and 0 bases lay outside the gene matches. CDR3 sequence: CASSWTSGGTGELFF. Here the CDR3 DNA reads TGCGCCAGCAGCTGGACTAGCGGGGGGACCGGGGAGCTGTTTTTT.

The CDR3 spells CASRKQGRTEAFF. Here the CDR3 DNA reads TGTGCCAGCAGGAAACAGGGCAGAACTGAAGCTTTCTTT. This sequence joins TRBV6-5 and TRBJ1-1; the D gene is possibly TRBD1 (6 bases). The V gene lost 6 bases and the J gene lost 5 bases, with 13 bases spanning the gap. Germline CDR1 MNHEY, CDR2 SVGAGI. The CDR3 spans 13 residues.

The genes are TRBV12-5 and TRBJ2-7; 10 positions agree with TRBD2. The CDR3 consists of 14 residues. Trimming at V came to 3 bases and at J to 5 bases, leaving 4 bases not matched to a gene. CDR1 LGHNT and CDR2 FRNRAP come from the germline V gene. Written as DNA, the CDR3 is TGTGCTAGTGGTTTAGCGGGGGGGTTCAACGAGCAGTACTTC. Amino acid sequence: CASGLAGGFNEQYF.

The V gene is TRBV6-5, the J gene TRBJ2-5; 10 bases line up with TRBD1. This CDR3 contains 14 residues. In germline, CDR1 is MNHEY, CDR2 SVGAGI. V was clipped by 7 bases and J by 7 bases; unmatched bases: 9. CDR3 bases: TGTGCCAGCACCCAAGCCCGACAGGGGGCGACCCAGTACTTC. This translates into CASTQARQGATQYF.

The chain uses TRBV28 and TRBJ2-5; possible D gene TRBD2, 6 bases. Germline assignment: CDR1 MDHEN and CDR2 SYDVKM. The CDR3 spans 14 residues. Trimming removed 2 bases from V and 5 bases from J, with 12 bases in between. The CDR3 sequence: CASSLAGTRETQYF. DNA for the CDR3: TGTGCCAGCAGTTTAGCGGGGACGAGGGAGACCCAGTACTTC.

The rearrangement links TRBV7-9 to TRBJ1-3, with a tentative D call TRBD1 (6 bases). Trimming took off 5 bases at V and 0 bases at J, with 11 bases between the two ends. This CDR3 region has 15 residues. Germline V gene data show CDR1 as SEHNR and CDR2 as FQNEAQ (reference sequence). CDR3 nucleotide sequence: TGTGCCAGCAGCGTAACAGGGATCTCTGGAAACACCATATATTTT. Amino acids: CASSVTGISGNTIYF. Looking up the rest from reference TRBV7-9 and TRBJ1-3 gives the full variable domain: DTGVSQNPRHKITKRGQNVTFRCDPISEHNRLYWYRQTLGQGPEFLTYFQNEAQLEKSRLLSDRFSAERPKGSFSTLEIQRTEQGDSAMYLCASSVTGISGNTIYFGEGSWLTVV.

This clone was detected once. In nucleotides, the CDR3 is TGTGCCAGTAAGAACCCCTACGAGAACACTGAAGCTTTCTTT. Encoded protein: CASKNPYENTEAFF. This sequence joins TRBV19 and TRBJ1-1; no firm D call. The CDR3 totals 14 residues. Looked up from germline, CDR1 is LNHDA and CDR2 is SQIVND (reference sequence). V was trimmed by 7 bases and J by 1 base, leaving 13 bases between them.

The CDR3 DNA reads as TGTGCCAGCAGCTCAAGTACAGGTACCTTTATTGGAAACACCATATATTTT. It yields the protein CASSSSTGTFIGNTIYF. The rearrangement uses TRBV28 and TRBJ1-3, with D possibly being TRBD1 (5 bases). This CDR3 comprises 17 residues. V gave up 6 bases and J gave up 3 bases, with 21 bases separating them. Germline CDR1 reads MDHEN; CDR2 reads SYDVKM.

The chain employs TRBV4-3 and TRBJ1-6; D is perhaps TRBD1 (6 bases). V was shortened by 0 bases and J by 10 bases, with 16 bases between the two germline ends. Germline values: CDR1 LGHNA, CDR2 YSLEER. The length of the CDR3 is 16 residues. CDR3 DNA: TGCGCCAGCAGCCAAGAATTGGACAGACAATTCTCACCCCTCCACTTT. Its translation: CASSQELDRQFSPLHF.

J is TRBJ2-1 and V is TRBV4-2; perhaps TRBD2 as D (6 bases). The CDR3 length is 16 residues. V was shortened by 2 bases and J by 7 bases, with 18 bases between the two germline ends. Germline CDR1 LGHNA, CDR2 YNFKEQ. CDR3 protein: CASSQLESAGPNEQFF. The CDR3 coding sequence is TGTGCCAGCAGCCAATTGGAGTCGGCGGGACCGAATGAGCAGTTCTTC.

This clone was picked up one time. The chain uses TRBV12-3 or TRBV12-4 and TRBJ1-1; weak D call: TRBD1 (5 bases). Trimming took off 6 bases at V and 1 base at J, with 9 bases between the two ends. The CDR3 has 13 residues. CDR3 DNA: TGTGCCAGCAGGGCAGGGCCGAACACTGAAGCTTTCTTT. Translation: CASRAGPNTEAFF.

The chain carries TRBV4-3 and TRBJ2-7; 8 nucleotides agree with TRBD2. The germline gives CDR1 LGHNA, CDR2 YSLEER. The CDR3 contains 16 residues. V lost 0 bases and J lost 0; bases outside the gene matches: 4. The chain's CDR3 is CASSQDPGGASYEQYF. CDR3 nucleotide sequence: TGCGCCAGCAGCCAAGACCCCGGGGGGGCCTCCTACGAGCAGTACTTC.

This clone was counted a few times. The chain carries TRBV19 and TRBJ1-2; TRBD1 is a possible D gene (5 bases). Germline V gives CDR1 LNHDA, CDR2 SQIVND (reference sequence). This CDR3 spans 16 amino acids. V was pared by 5 bases and J by 5 bases, with 21 bases between. In DNA form, the CDR3 reads TGTGCCAGTAGTTTCGGAGGGGACTGGGACGTATATGGCTACACCTTC. This codes for CASSFGGDWDVYGYTF.

CDR3 protein: CASSRGEGRFF. DNA for the CDR3: TGTGCCAGCAGCCGGGGGGAGGGCCGGTTCTTC. The V gene is TRBV28, the J gene TRBJ2-1, with TRBD2 matching 7 bases. V lost 6 bases and J lost 15; bases outside the gene matches: 8. CDR1 is MDHEN and CDR2 is SYDVKM in the germline V gene. The CDR3 length is 11 residues.

The V gene is TRBV19, the J gene TRBJ2-5, with TRBD2 identical over 11 bases. V shed 10 bases, J shed 7 bases, and the junction held 2 bases outside the gene matches. The CDR3 length is 11 residues. Per germline, CDR1 LNHDA and CDR2 SQIVND (reference sequence). The CDR3, as DNA: TGTGCCACTGGGACTAGCGGGACCCAGTACTTC. Encoded protein: CATGTSGTQYF.

The rearrangement links TRBV7-6 to TRBJ2-3, with 14 bases fitting TRBD2. CDR1 is SGHVS, CDR2 FNYEAQ, per germline. J was trimmed by 1 base and V by 3 bases; bases with no gene match: 12. This CDR3 is built from 20 residues. The CDR3 coding sequence is TGTGCCAGCAGCTTGGGGTTAGGACTAGCGGGGGGCGAGGGCACAGATACGCAGTATTTT. This encodes CASSLGLGLAGGEGTDTQYF.

This sequence joins TRBV5-4 and TRBJ1-2, with 9 bases fitting TRBD1. CDR3 length: 14 amino acids. The germline CDR1 and CDR2 sequences are SGHNT and YYREEE (reference sequence). V gave up 0 bases and J gave up 4 bases; unmatched junction bases: 1. In DNA, the CDR3 is TGTGCCAGCAGCTTGGGGGACAGGGCCTATGGCTACACCTTC. Its translation: CASSLGDRAYGYTF.